This T cell receptor beta chain comes out of a study of cytotoxic CD8 clonotypes in ibrutinib-treated CLL (dated by TCRdb to the early 2020s). In terms of the full investigation: The cohort included some 14 treatment-naive and eleven to twelve relapsed/refractory patients; approximately 17 were IGHV unmutated. Responses were partial in approximately 24 patients and complete in 2; after median approximately 69 months follow-up, about 15 stayed in remission and approximately 12 progressed. The response samples were drawn at a median of 12 months into treatment, with a range of roughly 6 to 36 months. On average, each sample had roughly 250,000 productive templates and 100,000 or so productive rearrangements. Longitudinal samples were obtainable from about 30% of the roughly 86 participants in the trial. Cryopreserved peripheral blood mononuclear cells were collected at three points: before therapy, at response, and at either sustained remission or disease progression. All remission and progressive disease samples were collected while patients were still receiving ibrutinib.

A MiSeq instrument was used for deep resolution sequencing, which targeted depths ranging from 1 in 1 million up to 1 in 200,000 T cells, with coverage averaging 10x for each clonotype. The immunoSEQ hsTCRB Kit was used to generate the TCR beta libraries. On the study's bioinformatics: Data were analyzed with ImmunoSEQ Data Assistant and ImmunoSEQ Analyzer, with V, D and J genes assigned per IMGT definitions. Clonality was computed as one minus normalized Shannon entropy of productive rearrangement frequencies, ranging from 0 to 1. Public clonotype analysis was restricted to overrepresented clonotypes comprising at least 0.05% of each patient's repertoire. About twelve age-matched healthy donor repertoires from immuneACCESS were used as controls for clonality. The source is immuneACCESS, and TCRdb retained only in-frame sequences with V and J called. Part of the clones is not carried over; for the studies checked, unresolved V genes explain less than half of this, and the remainder is unexplained. That table is the source of V, J and clone size, and D and trimming were worked out from the DNA. This sample is represented by approximately 26,000 clones; more than 65% of them were singletons. The ten biggest clones cover under 50% of the sample.

As concerns this clone: Which antigen it targets is not known. No base qualities exist here, and no much larger clone lies one base off it.

The CDR3 runs 14 residues from the cysteine to the phenylalanine. CDR3 DNA only is kept here, 42 bases in frame from base 1. According to the germline V gene (reference sequence), CDR1 reads MNHEY and CDR2 reads SMNVEV. Ends trimmed: V by 2 bases, J by 8 bases; bases unmatched to a gene: 4. Results and caveats for the whole study, not just this receptor: Baseline clonality was found to be higher than that of age-matched healthy donors and was strongly correlated with circulating CD8+ T-cell counts. Public clonotypes were rare and either contracted or stayed stable during treatment, and the rise in clonality at ibrutinib response reflected the expansion of private clonotypes. Sustained-remission and progressing patients did not have matched sampling times, and lymph node repertoires were not examined. Clonality rose at ibrutinib response, remained stable during sustained remission, and dropped back toward baseline at progression.

Sample time point, as interpreted from the label and publication: eleven to twelve months on ibrutinib. For TCR beta library preparation, roughly 2 micrograms of genomic DNA were isolated from cryopreserved PBMCs. Longitudinal blood samples from CLL patients on ibrutinib monotherapy were analyzed using high-throughput TCR beta sequencing. The patients took part in an open-label, single-center phase 2 trial of ibrutinib monotherapy. This clonotype was sampled from a human donor with chronic lymphocytic leukemia. The material sequenced was PBMCs, taken after 12 months of ibrutinib treatment. The chain is assembled from TRBV27 and TRBJ1-4, with 8 central nucleotides matching TRBD1. The CDR3 region reads CASSLRQGWEKLFF. The nucleotide sequence is TGTGCCAGCAGTTTACGACAGGGGTGGGAAAAACTGTTTTTT.